Listed below are T cell receptor beta chains from one sample, sequenced in a study of shared clonotypes between healthy human individuals. Assay: immunoSEQ multiplex PCR; the TCRdb copy retains only in-frame clones and omits some. The profile shows approximately 2,300,000 clones, roughly 90% of them singletons. The sequenced material came from naive CD4+ T cells from PBMCs. The receptors were gathered from a man between 18 and 35 years old in good health. Some clones in this sample may be carry-over from other donors' samples. The CDR3 runs from the conserved cysteine through the conserved F or W. A D gene is named only where the DNA matches it firmly. Some rows mark clone size as missing; the rest say once, few, many or name a class of expanded clone.

CDR3aa | CDR3nt | j_gene | v_gene | abundance | len | d_gene
CASSDTGRETQYF | TGTGCCAGCAGTGACACAGGTCGAGAGACCCAGTACTTC | TRBJ2-5 | TRBV2 | . | 13 | .
CSSKQGATYNEQFF | TGCAGCTCGAAACAGGGGGCGACATACAATGAGCAGTTCTTC | TRBJ2-1 | TRBV29-1 | . | 14 | TRBD1
CASSKRTGNTEAFF | TGTGCCAGTAGTAAAAGGACAGGGAACACTGAAGCTTTCTTT | TRBJ1-1 | TRBV19 | few | 14 | TRBD1
CASSLGLAGPQETQYF | TGTGCCAGCAGCTTGGGACTAGCGGGTCCCCAAGAGACCCAGTACTTC | TRBJ2-5 | TRBV5-8 | . | 16 | TRBD2
CASTVGTSGNTIYF | TGTGCCAGCACCGTAGGGACCTCTGGAAACACCATATATTTT | TRBJ1-3 | TRBV9 | . | 14 | .
CASSTTWGEKNTEAFF | TGTGCCAGCAGTACTACCTGGGGCGAAAAGAACACTGAAGCTTTCTTT | TRBJ1-1 | TRBV11-3 | . | 16 | .
CASSLRRAGGRGTGELFF | TGTGCCAGCAGCCTACGCAGGGCGGGAGGACGGGGCACCGGGGAGCTGTTTTTT | TRBJ2-2 | TRBV11-2 | . | 18 | TRBD2
CASSLAGGPGPFF | TGTGCCAGCAGCTTGGCGGGGGGGCCGGGGCCTTTCTTT | TRBJ1-1 | TRBV5-4 | . | 13 | .
CASSPITQYF | TGTGCCAGCAGCCCCATCACGCAGTATTTT | TRBJ2-3 | TRBV2 | . | 10 | .
CASSWGTSGSGTDTQYF | TGCGCCAGCAGCTGGGGGACTAGCGGGAGTGGCACAGATACGCAGTATTTT | TRBJ2-3 | TRBV5-1 | . | 17 | TRBD2
CASSPPAGRGEQYF | TGTGCCAGCAGCCCTCCGGCCGGGAGGGGCGAGCAGTACTTC | TRBJ2-7 | TRBV28 | . | 14 | TRBD2
CASSLGQFGTDTQYF | TGTGCCAGCAGCTTAGGACAGTTCGGCACAGATACGCAGTATTTT | TRBJ2-3 | TRBV7-2 | . | 15 | .
CASSPPLYNEQFF | TGTGCCAGCAGCCCCCCCCTATACAATGAGCAGTTCTTC | TRBJ2-1 | TRBV28 | . | 13 | .
CAISESFGLGSGEADTQYF | TGTGCCATCAGTGAGTCATTCGGATTGGGGTCAGGGGAAGCAGATACGCAGTATTTT | TRBJ2-3 | TRBV10-3 | . | 19 | .
CASNPFAVKAYEQYF | TGTGCCAGCAACCCCTTCGCCGTCAAGGCCTACGAGCAGTACTTC | TRBJ2-7 | TRBV11-2 | . | 15 | .
CASPRGDRNIREQYF | TGTGCCAGCCCCCGGGGGGACAGGAACATCAGGGAGCAGTACTTC | TRBJ2-7 | TRBV6-9 | . | 15 | .
CASSLAGERYEQYF | TGTGCCAGCAGTTTAGCGGGAGAACGATACGAGCAGTACTTC | TRBJ2-7 | TRBV28 | . | 14 | TRBD2
CASSPSTDLYGYTF | TGTGCCAGCAGTCCCTCGACAGACCTCTATGGCTACACCTTC | TRBJ1-2 | TRBV6-1 | . | 14 | .
CASSPTMYEQYF | TGTGCCAGCAGTCCTACGATGTACGAGCAGTACTTC | TRBJ2-7 | TRBV6-1 | . | 12 | .
CASSNRYNEQFF | TGTGCCAGCAGTAACAGGTACAATGAGCAGTTCTTC | TRBJ2-1 | TRBV6-1 | once | 12 | .
CASSQSGGLGYGYTF | TGCGCCAGCAGCCAATCTGGGGGACTTGGCTATGGCTACACCTTC | TRBJ1-2 | TRBV4-1 | once | 15 | .
CASTTEQYF | TGTGCCAGCACCACGGAGCAGTACTTC | TRBJ2-7 | TRBV6-5 | . | 9 | .
CASSLVSTSRTDTQYF | TGTGCCAGCAGTTTAGTGTCCACGAGCCGCACAGATACGCAGTATTTT | TRBJ2-3 | TRBV27 | . | 16 | .
CASTRPGLGADTQYF | TGTGCCAGCACCAGGCCGGGACTCGGGGCAGATACGCAGTATTTT | TRBJ2-3 | TRBV6-5 | . | 15 | .
CASSLAGGKIYNEQFF | TGTGCCAGCAGTTTAGCGGGAGGGAAAATCTACAATGAGCAGTTCTTC | TRBJ2-1 | TRBV28 | . | 16 | TRBD2
CASSSSFGENYGYTF | TGTGCCAGCAGCTCTTCCTTTGGAGAGAACTATGGCTACACCTTC | TRBJ1-2 | TRBV5-6 | once | 15 | .
CASSPTLGYGYTF | TGCGCCAGCAGCCCGACTCTAGGCTATGGCTACACCTTC | TRBJ1-2 | TRBV5-1 | . | 13 | .